This T cell receptor (beta chain) was identified during a study of blood T cell repertoires in COVID-19. At the level of the study: Acute and convalescent COVID-19 specimens originated in the United States, Italy and Spain. The cDNA or gDNA used as material had been derived from T cells, B-cell-depleted T cells, or PBMCs.

Trimming took off 11 bases at V and 0 bases at J, with 18 bases between the two ends. CDR3 size: 15 residues. Germline V gives CDR1 SGHTA, CDR2 FQGNSA. Profiled with immunoSEQ multiplex PCR; TCRdb holds only in-frame clones, not every one. The table has about 250,000 clones, roughly 82% seen once. Sequenced sample: peripheral blood. This rearrangement joins TRBV7-2 to TRBJ2-3; unclear D gene. The receptor comes from an elderly woman with active or convalescent COVID-19. CDR3 nucleotides: TGTGCCTCGCTTAAGGAGACCTCTAGCACAGATACGCAGTATTTT. The encoded protein is CASLKETSSTDTQYF.